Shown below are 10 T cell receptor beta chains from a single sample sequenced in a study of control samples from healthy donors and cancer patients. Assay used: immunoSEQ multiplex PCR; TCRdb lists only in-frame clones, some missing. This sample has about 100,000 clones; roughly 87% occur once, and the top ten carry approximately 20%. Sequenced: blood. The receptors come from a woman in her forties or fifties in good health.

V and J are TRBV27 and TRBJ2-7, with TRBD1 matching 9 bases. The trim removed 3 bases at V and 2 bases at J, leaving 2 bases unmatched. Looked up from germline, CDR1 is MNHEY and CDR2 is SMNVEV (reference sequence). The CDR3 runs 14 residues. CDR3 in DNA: TGTGCCAGCAGTTTGGGACAGGGTGCCTACGAGCAGTACGTC. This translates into CASSLGQGAYEQYV.

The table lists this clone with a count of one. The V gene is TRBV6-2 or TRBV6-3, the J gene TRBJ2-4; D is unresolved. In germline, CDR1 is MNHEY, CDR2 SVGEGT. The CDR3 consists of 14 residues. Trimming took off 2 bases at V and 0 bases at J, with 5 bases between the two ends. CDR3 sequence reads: CASSYEGAKNIQYF. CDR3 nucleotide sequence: TGTGCCAGCAGTTACGAAGGAGCCAAAAACATTCAGTACTTC.

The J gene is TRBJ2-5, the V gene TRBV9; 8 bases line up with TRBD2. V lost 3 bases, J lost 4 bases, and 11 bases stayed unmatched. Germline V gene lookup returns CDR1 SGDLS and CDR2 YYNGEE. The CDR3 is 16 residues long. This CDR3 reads CASSAPRAGDGETQYF. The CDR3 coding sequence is TGTGCCAGCAGCGCCCCTCGAGCGGGAGACGGAGAGACCCAGTACTTC.

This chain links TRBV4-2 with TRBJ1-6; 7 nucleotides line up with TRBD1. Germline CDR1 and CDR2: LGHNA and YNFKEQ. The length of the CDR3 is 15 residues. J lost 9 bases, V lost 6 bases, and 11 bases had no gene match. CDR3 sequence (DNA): TGTGCCAGCAGATCTTGGCAGGGGGTAGGTTCACCCCTCCACTTT. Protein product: CASRSWQGVGSPLHF.

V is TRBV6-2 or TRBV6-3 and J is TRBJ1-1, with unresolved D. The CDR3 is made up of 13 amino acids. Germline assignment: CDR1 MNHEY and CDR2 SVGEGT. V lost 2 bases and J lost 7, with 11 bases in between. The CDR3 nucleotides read TGTGCCAGCAGTTACAGTGGGCGAAGTGAAGCTTTCTTT. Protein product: CASSYSGRSEAFF.

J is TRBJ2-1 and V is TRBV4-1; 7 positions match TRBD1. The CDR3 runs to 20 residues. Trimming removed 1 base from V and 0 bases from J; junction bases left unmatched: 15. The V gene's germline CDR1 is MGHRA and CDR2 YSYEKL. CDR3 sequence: CASSQVAGGRGRSSYNEQFF. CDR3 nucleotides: TGCGCCAGCAGCCAAGTAGCAGGGGGTCGGGGTCGTAGCTCCTACAATGAGCAGTTCTTC.

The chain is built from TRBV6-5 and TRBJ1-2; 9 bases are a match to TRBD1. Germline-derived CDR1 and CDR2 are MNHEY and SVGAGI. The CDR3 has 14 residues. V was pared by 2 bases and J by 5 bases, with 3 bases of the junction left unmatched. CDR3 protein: CASSYRDRGYGYTF. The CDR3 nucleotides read TGTGCCAGCAGTTACCGCGACAGGGGGTATGGCTACACCTTC.

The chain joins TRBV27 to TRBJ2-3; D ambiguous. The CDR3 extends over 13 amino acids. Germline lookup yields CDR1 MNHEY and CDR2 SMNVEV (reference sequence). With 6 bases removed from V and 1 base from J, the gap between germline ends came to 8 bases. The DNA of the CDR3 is TGTGCCAGCAGGATCCCGGGCACAGATACGCAGTATTTT. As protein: CASRIPGTDTQYF.

This CDR3 is CASSKARKGSHRPSTQREQYV. The CDR3 DNA reads TGTGCCAGCAGCAAAGCTCGAAAAGGCTCACACAGGCCCTCAACCCAACGGGAGCAGTACGTC. J is TRBJ2-7 and V is TRBV21-1; TRBD1 is the table's D call, not checked against the DNA. TRBV21-1 is termed a pseudogene. The CDR3 length is 21 residues.

This CDR3 reads CASSLRAASGTDTQYF. Here the CDR3 DNA reads TGTGCCAGCAGCTTAAGGGCAGCCTCGGGCACAGATACGCAGTATTTT. The chain combines TRBV5-4 with TRBJ2-3; D call uncertain. This CDR3 spans 16 amino acids. Trimming removed 2 bases at V and 1 base at J, with 14 bases between. Germline lookup yields CDR1 SGHNT and CDR2 YYREEE (reference sequence).